The 22 T cell receptor beta chains reported below all come from one sample, sequenced in a study of graft-versus-host responses after intestinal transplantation. Sequencing used immunoSEQ multiplex PCR; TCRdb keeps in-frame clones, though not all of them. The sample has around 30,000 clones, roughly 93% seen once. Sequenced material: PBMCs, taken about 65 days after intestinal transplant. The receptor source for this set is a human patient who received an intestinal transplant, so some T cells may come from the graft donor.

The chain links TRBV6-1 to TRBJ1-5; 7 bases align to TRBD1. CDR1 and CDR2 (germline): MNHNS, SASEGT. The CDR3 runs 15 residues. V shed 6 bases, J shed 6 bases, and the junction held 11 bases outside the gene matches. CDR3 nucleotides: TGTGCCAGCAGAGAGACAGGGCCCCAGGGTCAGCCCCAGCATTTT. Protein: CASRETGPQGQPQHF.

The chain combines TRBV18 with TRBJ2-7; D may be TRBD1 or TRBD2 (5 bases each). Germline CDR1 is KGHSH and CDR2 is LQKENI. V lost 1 base and J 5 bases, leaving 9 bases between the germline ends. CDR3 length: 13 residues. CDR3 sequence reads: CASSPRGSNEQYF. The CDR3 coding sequence is TGTGCCAGCTCACCACGGGGGTCCAACGAGCAGTACTTC.

The chain has TRBV9 and TRBJ2-7, with 9 nucleotides matching TRBD2. V trimming: 6 bases; J trimming: 3 bases; junction bases outside the gene matches: 7. The CDR3 loop spans 14 amino acids. The V gene's germline CDR1 is SGDLS and CDR2 YYNGEE. Here the CDR3 DNA reads TGTGCCAGCACCCCAGGGACTAGCCTCTACGAGCAGTACTTC. Amino acid sequence: CASTPGTSLYEQYF.

This clone is a singleton in its sample. The gene calls are TRBV1 and TRBJ1-3. TRBV1 is classified as a pseudogene. This CDR3 spans 24 amino acids. The CDR3 nucleotides are TGCACCAGCAGCCACCCAAACGTCGGGGGCGGGCAGAGCAGTCCGAGGCACTCTGGAAACACCATATATTTT. This sequence encodes CTSSHPNVGGGQSSPRHSGNTIYF.

This rearrangement joins TRBV6-1 to TRBJ2-3, with 8 bases aligning to TRBD2. Germline CDR1 and CDR2: MNHNS and SASEGT. V lost 3 bases and J lost 3; bases outside the gene matches: 8. This CDR3 spans 16 amino acids. CDR3 in amino acids: CASSDVSGEGTDTQYF. For the CDR3, the DNA is TGTGCCAGCAGTGACGTTAGCGGGGAGGGTACAGATACGCAGTATTTT.

The V and J genes are TRBV4-1 and TRBJ2-6; D is unclear. The CDR3 extends over 15 amino acids. Per the germline V gene, CDR1 is MGHRA and CDR2 is YSYEKL. V was shortened by 0 bases and J by 0 bases, with 3 bases between the two germline ends. The CDR3 protein is CASSQESSGANVLTF. The CDR3 coding sequence is TGCGCCAGCAGCCAAGAGAGCTCTGGGGCCAACGTCCTGACTTTC.

This chain uses TRBV4-2 with TRBJ1-4; D is uncertain. The CDR3 length is 15 residues. The V end lost 1 base, the J end lost 0 bases, and 6 bases lay between the germline ends. Germline V CDR1 and CDR2: LGHNA, YNFKEQ. This CDR3 reads CASSQVGTTNEKLFF. The CDR3, as DNA: TGTGCCAGCAGCCAAGTGGGCACAACTAATGAAAAACTGTTTTTT.

The chain couples TRBV4-3 to TRBJ2-7, with 9 bases that match TRBD2. The CDR3 has 15 amino acids. The V and J ends lost 5 bases and 0 bases, in that order; junction bases with no gene match: 5. Per the germline V gene, CDR1 is LGHNA and CDR2 is YSLEER. DNA of the CDR3: TGCGCCAGCAGCGAGGCTAGCGGGGTCTCCTACGAGCAGTACTTC. The encoded protein is CASSEASGVSYEQYF.

The V gene is TRBV2, the J gene TRBJ2-5; 9 nucleotides line up with TRBD2. CDR1 and CDR2 from the germline V gene are SNHLY and FYNNEI. The CDR3 spans 14 residues. The junction had 6 bases not matched to a gene; V was cut back by 6 bases and J by 4 bases. For the CDR3, the DNA is TGTGCCAGCAGGCGGGAGGGCCTGTTAGAGACCCAGTACTTC. This translates into CASRREGLLETQYF.

This clone has a handful of counts. The chain carries TRBV5-5 and TRBJ2-7; 10 bases line up with TRBD2. J lost 4 bases, V lost 4 bases, and 5 bases had no gene match. Per the germline V gene, CDR1 is SGHKS and CDR2 is YYEKEE (reference sequence). CDR3 length: 14 amino acids. The CDR3 loop reads CASSVTSGTYEQYF. DNA for the CDR3: TGTGCCAGCAGCGTTACTAGCGGGACTTACGAGCAGTACTTC.

On this clone itself: A junction boundary mismatches the germline segment, possibly from a read error. The chain recombines TRBV19 with TRBJ1-1; possible D gene TRBD1, 5 bases. CDR1 is LNHDA and CDR2 is SQIVND in the germline V gene (reference sequence). The CDR3 spans 11 residues. CDR3 sequence: CASKGNAEAFF. The CDR3 DNA reads TGTGCCAGTAAGGGGAACGCTGAAGCTTTCTTT.

The chain combines TRBV5-8 with TRBJ2-3; 9 nucleotides align to TRBD1. V shed 2 bases, J shed 3 bases, and the junction held 7 bases outside the gene matches. The CDR3 extends over 16 amino acids. Germline CDR1 and CDR2: SGHTS and YDEGEE. This chain's CDR3 is CASSLEGQGSTDTQYF. CDR3 DNA: TGTGCCAGCAGCTTAGAGGGACAGGGAAGTACAGATACGCAGTATTTT.

The chain couples TRBV5-6 to TRBJ1-3; tentatively, D is TRBD1 (6 bases). This CDR3 has 16 amino acids. Germline V gene lookup returns CDR1 SGHDT and CDR2 YYEEEE. V was cut by 0 bases and J by 4 bases, with 14 bases left in between. The CDR3 sequence: CASSLVPGAEGNTIYF. The CDR3 DNA is TGTGCCAGCAGCTTGGTCCCGGGGGCGGAAGGAAACACCATATATTTT.

This clone was found a few times. V is TRBV27 and J is TRBJ1-5, with TRBD1 matching over 9 bases. J lost 1 base, V lost 8 bases, and 12 bases had no gene match. The CDR3 has 17 residues. CDR1 is MNHEY and CDR2 is SMNVEV in the germline V gene (reference sequence). The CDR3 region has the DNA TGTGCCAGCGCCGGGACAGGGCGGGGGAGAAGCAATCAGCCCCAGCATTTT. This translates into CASAGTGRGRSNQPQHF.

The CDR3 here is CATQGQNQETQYF. In DNA form, the CDR3 reads TGTGCCACACAGGGGCAGAACCAAGAGACCCAGTACTTC. The chain links TRBV28 to TRBJ2-5, with 7 bases identical to TRBD1. The CDR3 runs 13 residues. CDR1 and CDR2 from the germline V gene are MDHEN and SYDVKM. Trimming cost V 10 bases and J 0 bases; bases outside gene matches: 5.

The chain employs TRBV6-1 and TRBJ2-1; D gene ambiguous. Germline CDR1 is MNHNS and CDR2 is SASEGT. The CDR3 spans 14 residues. The germline V and J ends were trimmed by 0 bases and 9 bases, with 12 bases remaining between them. The CDR3, as DNA: TGTGCCAGCAGTGAAGCGCTATGGGATGGTGAGCAGTTCTTC. Translating it yields CASSEALWDGEQFF.

This chain links TRBV6-5 with TRBJ2-7, with D possibly matching TRBD2 (6 bases). Germline CDR1 and CDR2: MNHEY and SVGAGI. V was pared by 4 bases and J by 3 bases, with 16 bases between. CDR3 length equals 15 residues. As DNA, the CDR3 is TGTGCCAGCAGTTTGTCAGCGGGTGTCGACTACGAGCAGTACTTC. Its protein is CASSLSAGVDYEQYF.

As concerns this clone: This is likely a read error, given that the CDR3 carries no conserved phenylalanine or tryptophan at its end. The chain combines TRBV7-9 with TRBJ1-2, with a possible D match to TRBD1 (5 bases). Trimming removed 3 bases at V and 8 bases at J, with 16 bases between. The CDR3 has 14 residues. CDR1 and CDR2 (germline): SEHNR, FQNEAQ (reference sequence). CDR3 loop: CASSFLPQGRGYTL. The DNA for the CDR3 is TGTGCCAGCAGCTTTCTTCCCCAGGGTCGAGGCTACACCCTC.

This sequence joins TRBV19 and TRBJ1-6; no definite D call. In germline, CDR1 is LNHDA, CDR2 SQIVND (reference sequence). Deletions cut 3 bases from V and 0 bases from J, with 6 bases between. The CDR3 runs to 15 residues. Here the CDR3 DNA reads TGTGCCAGTAGTATTTTTGGCTCCTATAATTCACCCCTCCACTTT. It encodes CASSIFGSYNSPLHF. The full variable domain, its missing parts supplied by reference TRBV19 and TRBJ1-6, is DGGITQSPKYLFRKEGQNVTLSCEQNLNHDAMYWYRQDPGQGLRLIYYSQIVNDFQKGDIAEGYSVSREKKESFPLTVTSAQKNPTAFYLCASSIFGSYNSPLHFGNGTRLTVT.

This chain uses TRBV15 with TRBJ1-2, with a possible D match to TRBD1 (5 bases). CDR1 and CDR2 from the germline V gene are LNHNV and YYDKDF (reference sequence). The CDR3 is made up of 14 amino acids. Deletions cut 0 bases from V and 2 bases from J, with 7 bases between. CDR3 DNA sequence: TGTGCCACCAGCAGAGATCGACAGAACTATGGCTACACCTTC. The encoded protein is CATSRDRQNYGYTF.

The V gene is TRBV21-1, the J gene TRBJ2-5; the table names TRBD2, a call not compared with the DNA. TRBV21-1 is termed a pseudogene. The CDR3 is 17 amino acids. Here the CDR3 reads CASLQRCGKDWSETQYF. The CDR3 DNA reads as TGTGCCAGCCTGCAGAGGTGCGGGAAGGATTGGTCGGAGACCCAGTACTTC.

The chain recombines TRBV7-2 with TRBJ2-1; 11 nucleotides line up with TRBD2. The CDR3 is 15 residues long. V was clipped by 1 base and J by 4 bases; unmatched bases: 0. Germline lookup yields CDR1 SGHTA and CDR2 FQGNSA. The CDR3 is CASSLGTSGYNEQFF. As DNA, the CDR3 is TGTGCCAGCAGCTTAGGGACTAGCGGGTACAATGAGCAGTTCTTC.